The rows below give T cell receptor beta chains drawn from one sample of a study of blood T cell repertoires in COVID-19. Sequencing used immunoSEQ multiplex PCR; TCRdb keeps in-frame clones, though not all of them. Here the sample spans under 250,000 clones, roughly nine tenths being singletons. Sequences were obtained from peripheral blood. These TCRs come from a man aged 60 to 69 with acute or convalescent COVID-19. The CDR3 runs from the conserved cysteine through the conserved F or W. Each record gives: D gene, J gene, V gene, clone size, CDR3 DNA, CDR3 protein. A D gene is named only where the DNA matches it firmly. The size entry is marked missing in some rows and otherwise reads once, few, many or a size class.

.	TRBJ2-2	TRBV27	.	TGTGCCAGCAGTTACGCGACCGGGGAGCTGTTTTTT	CASSYATGELFF
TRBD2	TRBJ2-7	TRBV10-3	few	TGTGCCATCAGTCGGACTAGCGCCGACTCCTACGAGCAGTACTTC	CAISRTSADSYEQYF
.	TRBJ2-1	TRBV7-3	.	TGTGCCAGCAGCTTAACAGCCCTGTCCTACAATGAGCAGTTCTTC	CASSLTALSYNEQFF
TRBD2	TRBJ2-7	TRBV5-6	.	TGTGCCAGCAGCTTTGGACTAGCGCAATCCTACGAGCAGTACTTC	CASSFGLAQSYEQYF
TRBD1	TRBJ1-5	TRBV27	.	TGTGCCAGCAGATCTGACAGGGTCCGAGGCAATCAGCCCCAGCATTTT	CASRSDRVRGNQPQHF
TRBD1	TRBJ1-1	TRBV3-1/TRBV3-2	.	TGTGCCAGCAGCGCGCGACAGGGAACCACTGAAGCTTTCTTT	CASSARQGTTEAFF
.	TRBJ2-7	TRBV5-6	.	TGTGCCAGCAGCTTTGACACCGCCTACGAGCAGTACTTC	CASSFDTAYEQYF
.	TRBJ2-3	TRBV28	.	TGTGCCAGCAGTTTAGGGGTAGGGGGCACAGATACGCAGTATTTT	CASSLGVGGTDTQYF
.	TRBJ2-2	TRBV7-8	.	TGTGCCAGCAGCCGTAGCGGAGCGAACACCGGGGAGCTGTTTTTT	CASSRSGANTGELFF
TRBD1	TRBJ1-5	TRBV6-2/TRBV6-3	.	TGTGCCAGCGGCCCTGGGACAGGGAGACAGCCCCAGCATTTT	CASGPGTGRQPQHF
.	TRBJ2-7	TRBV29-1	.	TGCAGCGTCTCCAATGCGGCACCCGGAGCCTACGAGCAGTACTTC	CSVSNAAPGAYEQYF
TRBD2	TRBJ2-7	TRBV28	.	TGTGCCAGCCGAGCGGGAGGCTCCTACGAGCAGTACTTC	CASRAGGSYEQYF
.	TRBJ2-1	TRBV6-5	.	TGTGCCAGCGTAGGAGAAGCTTTCGCCTACAATGAGCAGTTCTTC	CASVGEAFAYNEQFF
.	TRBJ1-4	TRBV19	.	TGTGCCAGTAGTAGAGACCTTGCAACTAATGAAAAACTGTTTTTT	CASSRDLATNEKLFF
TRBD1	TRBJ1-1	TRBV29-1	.	TGCAGCGCCCCTCGACAGGGCACTGAAGCTTTCTTT	CSAPRQGTEAFF
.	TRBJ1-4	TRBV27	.	TGTGCCAGCAGTCAGGACCGAGGGAAACTGTTTTTT	CASSQDRGKLFF
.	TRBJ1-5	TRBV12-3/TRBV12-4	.	TGTGCCAGCAGTTTAGCCCTCAATCAGCCCCAGCATTTT	CASSLALNQPQHF
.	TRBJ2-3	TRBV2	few	TGTGCCAGCAGACCGATTGACTCCCCTGGGACAGATACGCAGTATTTT	CASRPIDSPGTDTQYF